The T cell receptor beta chain described here comes from a study of a mutant IDH1 vaccine in newly diagnosed glioma. At the level of the study: Prior therapy was radiotherapy, temozolomide, or both; most received both.

V gave up 1 base and J gave up 0 bases, with 12 bases separating them. CDR1 is MGHRA and CDR2 is YSYEKL in the germline V gene. The CDR3 loop spans 17 amino acids. Sample time point: baseline, week 1 (first vaccination visit). Treatment described: pre-vaccination baseline after standard-of-care therapy. Repertoires were generated with immunoSEQ multiplex PCR, while TCRdb's copy carries only in-frame clones and drops some. Here the sample spans about 30,000 clones, around 80% being singletons. The sequence derives from a man under 40 with glioma. The V call is TRBV4-1, the J call TRBJ1-4, with no clear D. The source was PBMCs, collected from a glioma patient treated with radiotherapy, temozolomide or both. This chain's CDR3 is CASSQVGRETTNEKLFF. As DNA, the CDR3 is TGCGCCAGCAGCCAAGTGGGCAGAGAGACAACTAATGAAAAACTGTTTTTT.